The 23 T cell receptor beta chains below were found in one sample sequenced in a study of cytomegalovirus exposure and HLA in healthy donors. The PCR made use of 60 Vbeta and 13 Jbeta primers. This table comes from immunoSEQ multiplex PCR, and its TCRdb copy is limited to in-frame clones, with some not included. The profile shows approximately 300,000 clones, roughly 86% of them singletons. Sequencing used PBMCs. The source of these receptors is a woman between 40 and 55 years old in good health and CMV-seropositive.

This sequence joins TRBV7-3 and TRBJ2-3; the match to TRBD2 covers 7 bases. Looked up from germline, CDR1 is SGHTA and CDR2 is FQGTGA. This CDR3 spans 17 amino acids. Trimming at V came to 5 bases and at J to 3 bases, leaving 14 bases not matched to a gene. The CDR3 DNA reads as TGTGCCAGCAGCCCACGGCGGGAGCCACTTGGGACAGATACGCAGTATTTT. Translated, it gives CASSPRREPLGTDTQYF.

The V and J genes are TRBV7-2 and TRBJ2-3, with D perhaps TRBD2 (5 bases). The CDR3 length is 14 residues. V gave up 4 bases and J gave up 6 bases, with 14 bases separating them. Germline V gives CDR1 SGHTA, CDR2 FQGNSA. CDR3 sequence (DNA): TGTGCCAGCAGCTATAGCGTTGTAGGGGATACGCAGTATTTT. It translates to CASSYSVVGDTQYF.

The V call is TRBV9, the J call TRBJ2-5; no clear D. This CDR3 comprises 13 residues. Per germline, CDR1 SGDLS and CDR2 YYNGEE. V lost 4 bases and J 5 bases, leaving 12 bases between the germline ends. CDR3 amino acids: CASSSPLLETQYF. CDR3 in DNA: TGTGCCAGCAGCTCCCCCCTGTTGGAGACCCAGTACTTC. Looking up the rest from reference TRBV9 and TRBJ2-5 gives the full variable domain: DSGVTQTPKHLITATGQRVTLRCSPRSGDLSVYWYQQSLDQGLQFLIQYYNGEERAKGNILERFSAQQFPDLHSELNLSSLELGDSALYFCASSSPLLETQYFGPGTRLLVL.

V usage is TRBV29-1 and J usage is TRBJ2-3; D not resolved. Germline CDR1 is SQVTM and CDR2 is ANQGSEA. V was trimmed by 4 bases and J by 2 bases, leaving 4 bases between them. CDR3 length: 11 amino acids. CDR3: CSVGNTDTQYF. In nucleotides, the CDR3 is TGCAGCGTTGGTAACACAGATACGCAGTATTTT.

The J gene is TRBJ2-7, the V gene TRBV12-5; the D gene is possibly TRBD2 (5 bases). The V and J ends lost 7 bases and 6 bases respectively, with 13 bases between them. Germline V gene data show CDR1 as LGHNT and CDR2 as FRNRAP. The CDR3 totals 12 residues. The CDR3 is CASVEGWGEQYF. The CDR3 nucleotides are TGTGCTAGTGTCGAGGGATGGGGCGAGCAGTACTTC.

The genes are TRBV19 and TRBJ1-4; 11 nucleotides agree with TRBD1. CDR1 and CDR2 (germline): LNHDA, SQIVND (reference sequence). This CDR3 is built from 14 residues. V lost 10 bases, J lost 7 bases, and 8 bases stayed unmatched. CDR3 sequence reads: CATSGQGVGEKLFF. The CDR3, as DNA: TGTGCCACTTCGGGACAGGGGGTTGGTGAAAAACTGTTTTTT.

This clone has a single count. The DNA for the CDR3 is TGTGCCACCAGCAGAGGAACAGGGGGCATTTCTTCTGGAAACACCATATATTTT. Protein sequence: CATSRGTGGISSGNTIYF. The chain couples TRBV15 to TRBJ1-3; TRBD1 matches 9 bases. The junction had 8 bases not matched to a gene; V was cut back by 1 base and J by 1 base. The germline V gene has CDR1 LNHNV and CDR2 YYDKDF (reference sequence). The CDR3 sequence is 18 residues long.

The genes are TRBV11-2 and TRBJ2-1, with D possibly being TRBD2 (7 bases). The CDR3 runs to 15 residues. Germline CDR1 and CDR2: SGHAT and FQNNGV. Trimming stripped 0 bases from V and 6 bases from J, with 12 bases between. In nucleotides, the CDR3 is TGTGCCAGCAGCTTAGATAGGGGGGGGAGCAATGAGCAGTTCTTC. This encodes CASSLDRGGSNEQFF. Together with reference TRBV11-2 and TRBJ2-1, the CDR3 gives the full variable domain: EAGVAQSPRYKIIEKRQSVAFWCNPISGHATLYWYQQILGQGPKLLIQFQNNGVVDDSQLPKDRFSAERLKGVDSTLKIQPAKLEDSAVYLCASSLDRGGSNEQFFGPGTRLTVL.

V and J are TRBV27 and TRBJ2-6; 8 bases are a match to TRBD1. Unmatched junction bases numbered 7, after V lost 4 bases and J lost 2 bases. The CDR3 runs 17 residues. The germline V gene encodes CDR1 MNHEY and CDR2 SMNVEV (reference sequence). The DNA of the CDR3 is TGTGCCAGCAGTTACAGGGGGGCCTGGACTGGGGCCAACGTCCTGACTTTC. Translating it yields CASSYRGAWTGANVLTF.

The rearrangement joins TRBV19 to TRBJ1-4, with D possibly matching TRBD1 (6 bases). V lost 4 bases and J lost 8, with 11 bases in between. Germline V gene sequence: CDR1 LNHDA, CDR2 SQIVND (reference sequence). This CDR3 has 13 amino acids. This chain's CDR3 is CASSTGASEKLFF. The CDR3 nucleotides read TGTGCCAGTAGTACAGGGGCTTCGGAAAAACTGTTTTTT.

V is TRBV11-3 and J is TRBJ1-2; TRBD1 agrees at 11 bases. The germline V gene has CDR1 SGHNT and CDR2 YENEEA. The trim removed 5 bases at V and 7 bases at J, leaving 6 bases unmatched. The CDR3 runs to 14 residues. Written as DNA, the CDR3 is TGTGCCAGCAGCGGGAGGACAGGGGGCTTTGGCTACACCTTC. Its protein is CASSGRTGGFGYTF.

The gene calls are TRBV27 and TRBJ2-3; 10 nucleotides agree with TRBD2. This CDR3 region has 16 residues. Germline V CDR1 and CDR2: MNHEY, SMNVEV (reference sequence). V was clipped by 5 bases and J by 0 bases; unmatched bases: 5. In nucleotides, the CDR3 is TGTGCCAGCAGTACGCGGACTAGCGGAAGCACAGATACGCAGTATTTT. Residues: CASSTRTSGSTDTQYF.

The chain joins TRBV10-3 to TRBJ2-7; perhaps TRBD2 as D (7 bases). The CDR3 sequence is 15 residues long. Looked up from germline, CDR1 is ENHRY and CDR2 is SYGVKD. Trimming took off 3 bases at V and 7 bases at J, with 19 bases between the two ends. DNA of the CDR3: TGTGCCATCAGTGAAGGGGGGGAGGGCCTGTTTGAGCAGTACTTC. Its protein is CAISEGGEGLFEQYF.

The V call is TRBV7-9, the J call TRBJ2-7; perhaps TRBD1 as D (6 bases). V lost 1 base to trimming and J lost 6 bases, with 13 bases between them. The CDR3 covers 14 residues. Germline values: CDR1 SEHNR, CDR2 FQNEAQ (reference sequence). The CDR3 spells CASSLDRDFREQYF. CDR3 nucleotide sequence: TGTGCCAGCAGCTTAGACAGGGATTTCCGCGAGCAGTACTTC.

V usage is TRBV6-6 and J usage is TRBJ2-6; no firm D call. The germline V gene encodes CDR1 MNHNY and CDR2 SVGAGI (reference sequence). Deletions cut 5 bases from V and 0 bases from J, with 8 bases between. This CDR3 is 15 amino acids long. CDR3 nucleotide sequence: TGTGCCAGCAGTACTGCAAGCTCTGGGGCCAACGTCCTGACTTTC. This encodes CASSTASSGANVLTF.

The chain links TRBV27 to TRBJ2-7, with TRBD1 identical over 9 bases. This CDR3 has 15 amino acids. V lost 3 bases, J lost 2 bases, and 5 bases stayed unmatched. The germline V gene encodes CDR1 MNHEY and CDR2 SMNVEV (reference sequence). This chain's CDR3 is CASSFPGQGTYEQYF. The CDR3 nucleotides read TGTGCCAGCAGTTTCCCTGGACAGGGGACCTACGAGCAGTACTTC.

The rearrangement joins TRBV29-1 to TRBJ1-1; TRBD1 agrees at 9 bases. Germline lookup yields CDR1 SQVTM and CDR2 ANQGSEA. The CDR3 has 13 residues. V was pared by 5 bases and J by 1 base, with 2 bases of the junction left unmatched. CDR3 in DNA: TGCAGCGTTTGGACAGGGGAGAACACTGAAGCTTTCTTT. As protein: CSVWTGENTEAFF.

This clone was detected only a few times. This chain connects TRBV4-1 to TRBJ2-7; 7 bases align to TRBD1. This CDR3 is 17 amino acids long. J was trimmed by 0 bases and V by 0 bases; bases with no gene match: 8. Germline CDR1 and CDR2: MGHRA and YSYEKL. The DNA for the CDR3 is TGCGCCAGCAGCCAAGATTCCGGGACAGCGAGCTCCTACGAGCAGTACTTC. This sequence encodes CASSQDSGTASSYEQYF.

The genes are TRBV30 and TRBJ1-5; 9 nucleotides align to TRBD1. The germline V gene has CDR1 GTSNPN and CDR2 SVGIG (reference sequence). The CDR3 is made up of 13 amino acids. Trimming took 3 bases from V and 4 from J; bases not matched to a gene: 1. CDR3 region: CAWSGTGNQPQHF. In DNA form, the CDR3 reads TGTGCCTGGAGCGGGACAGGGAATCAGCCCCAGCATTTT.

This chain joins TRBV6-6 and TRBJ2-6, with 7 bases lining up with TRBD2. The CDR3 is made up of 13 amino acids. Looked up from germline, CDR1 is MNHNY and CDR2 is SVGAGI (reference sequence). The junction had 0 bases not matched to a gene; V was cut back by 8 bases and J by 2 bases. Written as DNA, the CDR3 is TGTGCCAGCCGGGAGGCTGGGGCCAACGTCCTGACTTTC. Amino acids: CASREAGANVLTF.

A word on this clone: This same CDR3 is encoded by further DNA sequences in the sample. The V gene is TRBV7-2, the J gene TRBJ2-3, with 9 bases aligning to TRBD1. The CDR3 runs 15 residues. The germline CDR1 and CDR2 sequences are SGHTA and FQGNSA. V shed 5 bases, J shed 1 base, and the junction held 4 bases outside the gene matches. CDR3 loop: CASSPDRGGTDTQYF. As DNA, the CDR3 is TGTGCCAGCAGCCCGGACAGGGGCGGCACAGATACGCAGTATTTT.

The rearrangement uses TRBV7-6 and TRBJ2-3; 7 bases fit TRBD2. The CDR3 length is 16 residues. Germline assignment: CDR1 SGHVS and CDR2 FNYEAQ. Trimming removed 2 bases from V and 2 bases from J; junction bases left unmatched: 7. This chain's CDR3 is CASSLRAGFTTDTQYF. In nucleotides, the CDR3 is TGTGCCAGCAGCTTAAGAGCGGGATTCACCACAGATACGCAGTATTTT.

The chain recombines TRBV6-1 with TRBJ1-3, with TRBD1 matching over 7 bases. V was pared by 2 bases and J by 2 bases, with 9 bases of the junction left unmatched. The CDR3 sequence is 17 residues long. Germline V gene sequence: CDR1 MNHNS, CDR2 SASEGT. The CDR3 region is CASSENSQGVAGNTIYF. The CDR3, as DNA: TGTGCCAGCAGTGAAAATTCCCAGGGGGTCGCTGGAAACACCATATATTTT.